The subject of this entry is one TCR beta chain. Original data processing: Cell counts per sample came from amplifying reference gene primers. Assay: immunoSEQ multiplex PCR; the TCRdb copy retains only in-frame clones and omits some. V and J calls and clone size are given by that table; D and trimming were obtained from the DNA. This repertoire shows 200,000 to 300,000 clones, around 90% found once; its top ten account for 3.7%. The data were obtained in a study of blood T cell repertoires in COVID-19. The overall study: Collection of acute and convalescent COVID-19 samples took place in the United States, Italy and Spain. Sources were T cells, B-cell-depleted T cells, or PBMCs; the material itself was cDNA or gDNA.

Germline CDR1 KGHDR, CDR2 SFDVKD. This CDR3 has 14 residues. The trim removed 5 bases at V and 4 bases at J, leaving 6 bases unmatched. This TCR was recovered from a woman aged 35 to 49 with acute or convalescent COVID-19. The J gene is TRBJ2-5, the V gene TRBV24-1, with TRBD1 matching over 7 bases. Sequences were obtained from peripheral blood. CDR3 amino acids: CATSARTGRETQYF. The DNA of the CDR3 is TGTGCCACCAGTGCCCGGACAGGTAGAGAGACCCAGTACTTC.